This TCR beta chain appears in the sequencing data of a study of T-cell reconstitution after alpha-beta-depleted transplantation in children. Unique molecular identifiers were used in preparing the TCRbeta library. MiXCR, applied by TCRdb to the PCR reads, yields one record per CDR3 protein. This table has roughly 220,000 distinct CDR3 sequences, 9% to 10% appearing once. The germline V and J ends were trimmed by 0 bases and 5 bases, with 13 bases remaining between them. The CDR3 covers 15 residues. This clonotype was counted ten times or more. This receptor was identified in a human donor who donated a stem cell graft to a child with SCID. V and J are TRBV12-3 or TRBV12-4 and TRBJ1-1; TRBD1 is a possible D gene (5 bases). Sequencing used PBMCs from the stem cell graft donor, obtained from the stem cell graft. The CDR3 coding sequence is TGTGCCAGCAGTTTAGCGTCCCGGGGGGGGACTGAAGCTTTCTTT. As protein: CASSLASRGGTEAFF.